The source of this TCR beta chain is a study of cytomegalovirus exposure and HLA in healthy donors. Turning to the study itself: Out of around 360 genotyped donors, approximately 84% belonged to the Caucasian-associated ancestry cluster.

PCR used 60 Vbeta primers and 13 Jbeta primers. Libraries were prepared by immunoSEQ multiplex PCR; TCRdb keeps only in-frame clonotypes and omits some of them. The table has 150,000 to 200,000 clones, roughly 79% seen once; the top ten hold over 10%. The ends were cut back, 2 bases at V and 5 bases at J, with 16 bases in the middle. CDR1 is MGHRA and CDR2 is YSYEKL in the germline V gene. The CDR3 has 16 amino acids. The specimen was PBMCs. The sequence was obtained from a woman between 45 and 65 years old in good health and CMV-seronegative. The chain couples TRBV4-1 to TRBJ2-1; D is uncertain. The CDR3 sequence is CASSQHQELLNNEQFF. The CDR3 bases are TGCGCCAGCAGCCAACATCAAGAACTACTAAACAATGAGCAGTTCTTC.